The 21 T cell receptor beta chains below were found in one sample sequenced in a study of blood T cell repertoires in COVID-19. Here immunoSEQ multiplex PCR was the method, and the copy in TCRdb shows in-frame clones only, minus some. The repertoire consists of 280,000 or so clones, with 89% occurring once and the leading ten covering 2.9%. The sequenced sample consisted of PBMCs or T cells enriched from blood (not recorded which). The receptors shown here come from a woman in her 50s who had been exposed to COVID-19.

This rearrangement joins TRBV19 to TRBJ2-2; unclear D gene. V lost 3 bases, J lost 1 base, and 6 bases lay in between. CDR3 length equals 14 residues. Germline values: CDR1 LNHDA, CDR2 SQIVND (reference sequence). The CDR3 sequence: CASSMSGNTGELFF. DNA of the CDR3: TGTGCCAGTAGTATGTCAGGGAACACCGGGGAGCTGTTTTTT.

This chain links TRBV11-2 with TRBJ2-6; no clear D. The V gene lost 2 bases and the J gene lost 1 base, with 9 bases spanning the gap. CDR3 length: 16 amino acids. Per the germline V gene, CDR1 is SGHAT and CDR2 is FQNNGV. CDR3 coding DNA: TGTGCCAGCAGCTTAACTGTCTCGTCTGGGGCCAACGTCCTGACTTTC. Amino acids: CASSLTVSSGANVLTF.

CDR3 residues: CASSLIQGNQETQYF. CDR3 in DNA: TGTGCCAGCAGCCTCATACAGGGGAACCAAGAGACCCAGTACTTC. The genes are TRBV7-2 and TRBJ2-5; TRBD1 matches 7 bases. With V trimmed by 5 bases and J by 0 bases, 6 bases remained unmatched. CDR1 is SGHTA, CDR2 FQGNSA, per germline. The CDR3 has 15 residues.

CDR3 nucleotide sequence: TGTGCCAGCAGCCAAGATTCAGGGTACTACGAGCAGTACTTC. Protein sequence: CASSQDSGYYEQYF. The V gene is TRBV4-2, the J gene TRBJ2-7; D might be TRBD1 (5 bases). The germline V and J ends were trimmed by 0 bases and 3 bases, with 9 bases remaining between them. Germline V gives CDR1 LGHNA, CDR2 YNFKEQ. The CDR3 is made up of 14 amino acids.

CDR3 in amino acids: CASSRQGTSTDTQYF. The CDR3 DNA is TGTGCCAGCAGCAGACAGGGGACCAGCACAGATACGCAGTATTTT. This rearrangement joins TRBV6-5 to TRBJ2-3; 8 bases match TRBD1. Germline CDR1 reads MNHEY; CDR2 reads SVGAGI. The CDR3 covers 15 residues. Trimming cost V 6 bases and J 0 bases; bases outside gene matches: 5.

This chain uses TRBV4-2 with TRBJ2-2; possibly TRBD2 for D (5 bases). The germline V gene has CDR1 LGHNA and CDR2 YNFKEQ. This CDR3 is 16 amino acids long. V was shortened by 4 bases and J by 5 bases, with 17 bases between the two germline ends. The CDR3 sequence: CASSRRLKRDTGELFF. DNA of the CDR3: TGTGCCAGCAGCCGCCGGCTCAAACGGGATACCGGGGAGCTGTTTTTT.

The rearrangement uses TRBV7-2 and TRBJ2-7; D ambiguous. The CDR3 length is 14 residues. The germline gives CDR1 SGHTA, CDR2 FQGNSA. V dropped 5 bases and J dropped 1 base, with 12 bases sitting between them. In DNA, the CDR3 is TGTGCCAGCAGCCGCGACACGGCGTCCTACGAGCAGTACTTC. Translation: CASSRDTASYEQYF.

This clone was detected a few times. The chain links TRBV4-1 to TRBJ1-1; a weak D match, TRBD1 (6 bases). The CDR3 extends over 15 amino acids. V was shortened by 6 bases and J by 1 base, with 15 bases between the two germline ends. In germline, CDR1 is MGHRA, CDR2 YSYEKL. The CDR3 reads CASSLLRTANTEAFF. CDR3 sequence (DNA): TGCGCCAGCAGTCTGTTACGGACAGCGAACACTGAAGCTTTCTTT.

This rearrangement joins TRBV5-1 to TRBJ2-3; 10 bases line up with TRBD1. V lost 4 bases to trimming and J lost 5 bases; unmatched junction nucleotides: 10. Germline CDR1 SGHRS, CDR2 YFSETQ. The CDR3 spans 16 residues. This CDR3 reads CASSRQTGGVKDTQYF. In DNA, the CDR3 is TGCGCCAGCAGCCGACAGACAGGGGGCGTAAAAGATACGCAGTATTTT.

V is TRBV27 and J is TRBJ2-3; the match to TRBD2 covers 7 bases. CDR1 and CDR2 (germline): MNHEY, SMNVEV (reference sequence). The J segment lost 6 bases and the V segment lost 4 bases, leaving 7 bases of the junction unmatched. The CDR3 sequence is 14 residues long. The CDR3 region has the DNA TGTGCCAGCAGTTCCCCGCCGCGGGGGGATACGCAGTATTTT. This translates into CASSSPPRGDTQYF.

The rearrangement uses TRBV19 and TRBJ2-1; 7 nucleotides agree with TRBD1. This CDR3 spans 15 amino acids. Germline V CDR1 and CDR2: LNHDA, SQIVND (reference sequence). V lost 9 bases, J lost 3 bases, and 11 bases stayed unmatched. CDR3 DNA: TGTGCCAGCAAATCAGACAGGGCGTTCTACAATGAGCAGTTCTTC. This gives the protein CASKSDRAFYNEQFF.

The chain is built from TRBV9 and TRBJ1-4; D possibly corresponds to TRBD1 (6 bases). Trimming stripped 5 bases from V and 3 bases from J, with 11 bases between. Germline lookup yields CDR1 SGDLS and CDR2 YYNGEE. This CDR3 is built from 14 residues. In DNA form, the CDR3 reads TGTGCCAGCAGTTCCCAGGGGTCTAATGAAAAACTGTTTTTT. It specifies CASSSQGSNEKLFF. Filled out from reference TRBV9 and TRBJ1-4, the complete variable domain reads DSGVTQTPKHLITATGQRVTLRCSPRSGDLSVYWYQQSLDQGLQFLIQYYNGEERAKGNILERFSAQQFPDLHSELNLSSLELGDSALYFCASSSQGSNEKLFFGSGTQLSVL.

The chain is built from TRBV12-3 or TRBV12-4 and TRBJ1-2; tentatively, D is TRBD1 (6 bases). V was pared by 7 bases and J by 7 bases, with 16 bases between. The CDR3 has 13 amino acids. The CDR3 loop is CASKGEDDRGYTF. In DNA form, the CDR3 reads TGTGCCAGCAAGGGGGAAGATGATCGTGGCTACACCTTC.

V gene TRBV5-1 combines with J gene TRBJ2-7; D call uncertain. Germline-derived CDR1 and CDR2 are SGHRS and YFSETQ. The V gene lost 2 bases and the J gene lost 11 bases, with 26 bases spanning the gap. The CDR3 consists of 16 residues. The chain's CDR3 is CASSFASTATQTGEYF. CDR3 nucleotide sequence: TGCGCCAGCAGCTTTGCAAGCACTGCCACTCAGACCGGAGAGTACTTC.

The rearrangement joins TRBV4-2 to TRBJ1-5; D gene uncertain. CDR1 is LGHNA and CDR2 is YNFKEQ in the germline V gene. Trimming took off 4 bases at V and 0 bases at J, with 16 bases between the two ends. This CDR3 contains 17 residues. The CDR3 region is CASSPTYSRGSNQPQHF. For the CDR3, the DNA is TGTGCCAGCAGCCCCACTTATTCCCGGGGTAGCAATCAGCCCCAGCATTTT.

In DNA form, the CDR3 reads TGTGCCAGCAGTGATTCGGGGTTAGCGGAAGCTTTCTTT. This encodes CASSDSGLAEAFF. The chain couples TRBV2 to TRBJ1-1; D call uncertain. The V end lost 3 bases, the J end lost 8 bases, and 13 bases lay between the germline ends. The CDR3 loop spans 13 amino acids. Germline assignment: CDR1 SNHLY and CDR2 FYNNEI. Using reference TRBV2 and TRBJ1-1 for the parts outside the CDR3, the full variable domain is EPEVTQTPSHQVTQMGQEVILRCVPISNHLYFYWYRQILGQKVEFLVSFYNNEISEKSEIFDDQFSVERPDGSNFTLKIRSTKLEDSAMYFCASSDSGLAEAFFGQGTRLTVV.

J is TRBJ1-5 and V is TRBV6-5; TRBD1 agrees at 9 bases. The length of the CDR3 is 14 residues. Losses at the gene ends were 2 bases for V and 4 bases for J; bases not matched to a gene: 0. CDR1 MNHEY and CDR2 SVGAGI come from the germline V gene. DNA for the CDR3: TGTGCCAGCAGTTACGGGACAGGGAATCAGCCCCAGCATTTT. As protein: CASSYGTGNQPQHF.

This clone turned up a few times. The CDR3 here is CASNVEGNQPQHF. The CDR3 bases are TGTGCCAGCAATGTGGAGGGTAATCAGCCCCAGCATTTT. V and J are TRBV2 and TRBJ1-5; no clear D gene. Germline V gene lookup returns CDR1 SNHLY and CDR2 FYNNEI. CDR3 length equals 13 residues. V was clipped by 7 bases and J by 4 bases, with 11 bases between them.

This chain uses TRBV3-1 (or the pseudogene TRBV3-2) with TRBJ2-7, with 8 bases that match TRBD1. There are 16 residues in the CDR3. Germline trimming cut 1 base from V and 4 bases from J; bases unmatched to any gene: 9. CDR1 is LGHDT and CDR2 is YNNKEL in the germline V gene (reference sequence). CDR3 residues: CASSQALGQGAYEQYF. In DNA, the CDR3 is TGTGCCAGCAGCCAAGCCCTCGGACAGGGTGCGTACGAGCAGTACTTC.

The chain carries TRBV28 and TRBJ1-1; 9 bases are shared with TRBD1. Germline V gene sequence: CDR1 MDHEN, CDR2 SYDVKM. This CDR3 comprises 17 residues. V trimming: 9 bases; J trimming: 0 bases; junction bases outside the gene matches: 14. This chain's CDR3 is CASPPPTGGRVNTEAFF. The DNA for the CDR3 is TGTGCCAGTCCCCCCCCGACAGGGGGGAGGGTGAACACTGAAGCTTTCTTT.

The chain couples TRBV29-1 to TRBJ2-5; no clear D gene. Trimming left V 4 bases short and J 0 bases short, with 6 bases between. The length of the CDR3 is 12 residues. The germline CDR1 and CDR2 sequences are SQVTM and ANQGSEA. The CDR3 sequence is CSVGQNQETQYF. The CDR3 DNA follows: TGCAGCGTTGGCCAGAACCAAGAGACCCAGTACTTC.